This T cell receptor (beta chain) comes out of a study of T-cell memory formation after mild COVID-19. On the study more broadly: Largely donor-specific sequence clusters came from a couple of donors. Notes on the study in general: CD4/CD8 balance held among clones contracting day 15 to 85, and later expanders leaned CD4+. Researchers report contracting CD4+ clones mostly in CM and EM, with CD8+ clones in EMRA.

Trimming cost V 2 bases and J 7 bases, with 18 bases left between them. Germline CDR1 and CDR2: MNHEY and SMNVEV (reference sequence). This CDR3 is 16 amino acids long. TCR alpha and TCR beta cDNA libraries with sample barcodes and UMIs came from 5'RACE using constant-segment primers. Each CDR3 protein gets one entry after TCRdb re-called the 5' RACE reads with MiXCR. The table records 75,000 to 90,000 distinct CDR3 sequences, approximately 15% of them present only once. A word on this clonotype: Its target is not known.

The receptor was isolated from an adult woman who had mild COVID-19 (a few samples of this study predate the infection). Cell type and time point are not known. This chain links TRBV27 with TRBJ2-1, with D possibly matching TRBD2 (7 bases). The sample taken for sequencing was PBMCs or a T cell subset sorted from them (not recorded which). The DNA of the CDR3 is TGTGCCAGCAGTTTACTCCCTAGCGGAGGGGGGAATGAGCAGTTCTTC. Translating gives CASSLLPSGGGNEQFF.